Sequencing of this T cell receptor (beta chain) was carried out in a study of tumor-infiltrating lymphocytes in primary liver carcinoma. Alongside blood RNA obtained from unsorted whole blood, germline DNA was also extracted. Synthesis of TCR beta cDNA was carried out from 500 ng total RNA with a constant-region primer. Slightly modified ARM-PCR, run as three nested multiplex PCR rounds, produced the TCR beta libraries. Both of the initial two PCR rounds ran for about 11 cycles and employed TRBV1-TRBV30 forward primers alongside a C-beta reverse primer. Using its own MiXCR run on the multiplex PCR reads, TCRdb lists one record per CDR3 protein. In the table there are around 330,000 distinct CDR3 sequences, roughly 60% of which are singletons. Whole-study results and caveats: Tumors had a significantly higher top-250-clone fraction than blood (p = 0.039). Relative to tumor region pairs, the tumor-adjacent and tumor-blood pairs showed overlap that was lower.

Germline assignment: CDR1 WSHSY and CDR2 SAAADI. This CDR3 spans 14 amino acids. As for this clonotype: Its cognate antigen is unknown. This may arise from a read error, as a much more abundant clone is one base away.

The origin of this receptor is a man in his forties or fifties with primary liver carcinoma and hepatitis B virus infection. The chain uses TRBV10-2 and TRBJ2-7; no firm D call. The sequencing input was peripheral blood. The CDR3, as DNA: TGCGCCAGCAAGCCGGGCCTGAGCTCCTACGAGCATTACTTC. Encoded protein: CASKPGLSSYEHYF.